The entry that follows covers one T cell receptor beta chain sequence. Antigen unknown. The sample originates from a study of CD8 T cells in Susac syndrome. Study-wide findings and caveats: Regarding the TCR sequencing and HLA analysis, the study admitted that a relatively small number of individuals were involved.

The V and J ends lost 11 bases and 0 bases respectively, with 13 bases between them. Germline V gives CDR1 ENHRY, CDR2 SYGVKD. The CDR3 runs to 13 residues. Random-hexamer reverse transcription was applied to about 0.45 to 1 ug RNA. TCRdb reanalysed the immunoSEQ multiplex PCR reads using MiXCR and keeps one entry per CDR3 protein. The table has roughly 150,000 distinct CDR3 sequences, roughly 94% seen once; the top ten hold almost 0.095%. Sequencing of TCR beta was performed on blood CD8+ T cells and on blood CD4+ T cells. It was treatment-naive patients with stable or active relapsing-remitting disease who made up the multiple sclerosis controls. The CD8+ and CD4+ T cells were negatively isolated, with the TEMRA cells enriched by FACS.

This TCR derives from a human donor with multiple sclerosis. What was sequenced was CD4+ T cells from PBMCs. This rearrangement joins TRBV10-3 to TRBJ2-5, with D tentatively TRBD1 (5 bases). The CDR3 coding sequence is TGTGCCTCCTGCAGGGCTGACCAAGAGACCCAGTACTTC. It codes for CASCRADQETQYF.